This paragraph covers one T cell receptor beta chain sequence. Antigen specificity is unknown. The data are from a study of cytomegalovirus exposure and HLA in healthy donors. The CDR3 is 15 residues long. Trimming pared 4 bases from V and 0 bases from J, leaving 13 bases between. Looked up from germline, CDR1 is SGHNT and CDR2 is YYREEE (reference sequence). Study-wide results and limits: CMV serostatus was the sole immune exposure data available.

60 Vbeta and 13 Jbeta primers were used in PCR. TCRdb's table, derived via immunoSEQ multiplex PCR, lists solely in-frame clones and lacks some. The data show around 120,000 clones, about 76% seen once. The chain uses TRBV5-4 and TRBJ2-5, with a tentative D call TRBD1 (6 bases). The sequence was collected from a man in his sixties in good health and CMV-seropositive. Input material: PBMCs. The CDR3 coding sequence is TGTGCCAGCAGCCTAGCACAGGGATACCAAGAGACCCAGTACTTC. It is translated as CASSLAQGYQETQYF.